These 27 T cell receptor beta chains came from one sample sequenced in a study of monozygotic twins with inflammatory bowel disease. TCRdb re-analyzed the 5' RACE reads; it lists each CDR3 protein once, without DNA. The sample's table shows 170,000 or so distinct CDR3 sequences. Sample: blood. The receptors here all came from a human donor with ulcerative colitis or Crohn's disease, or a healthy co-twin of an affected twin (not recorded which).

The rearrangement uses TRBV6-5 and TRBJ2-2; TCRdb designates TRBD2, a call that cannot be tested without DNA. Germline V gene lookup returns CDR1 MNHEY and CDR2 SVGAGI. This CDR3 is built from 13 residues. CDR3: CASSRSNTGELFF.

The CDR3 here is CATSSHPRRTGAYGYTF. The rearrangement joins TRBV15 to TRBJ1-2; TCRdb calls TRBD1, which cannot be checked without DNA. Germline V gives CDR1 LNHNV, CDR2 YYDKDF (reference sequence). This CDR3 region has 17 residues.

CDR3 loop: CASSRNEGSRTEAFF. This rearrangement joins TRBV4-2 to TRBJ1-1; the D gene TCRdb calls, TRBD1, cannot be checked with no DNA. Germline V CDR1 and CDR2: LGHNA, YNFKEQ. The CDR3 runs 15 residues.

This chain uses TRBV20-1 with TRBJ2-7; no DNA is available, so the TRBD1 call from TCRdb remains unchecked. In germline, CDR1 is DFQATT, CDR2 SNEGSKA (reference sequence). CDR3 length equals 15 residues. This CDR3 reads CSASPYRGGSYEQYF.

The J gene is TRBJ2-5, the V gene TRBV5-1; TCRdb lists TRBD1, though no DNA is available to test this call. The CDR3 totals 14 residues. Germline CDR1 SGHRS, CDR2 YFSETQ. The CDR3 protein is CASSPTGFRETQYF.

The CDR3 is CSAPPIPLTGAEGYGYTF. The V gene is TRBV20-1, the J gene TRBJ1-2; the TCRdb D gene call, TRBD1, has no DNA to confirm it. The CDR3 is made up of 18 amino acids. Germline V gene lookup returns CDR1 DFQATT and CDR2 SNEGSKA (reference sequence).

V is TRBV5-1 and J is TRBJ1-2; without DNA, the TCRdb call of TRBD1 cannot be checked. Germline loops: CDR1 SGHRS, CDR2 YFSETQ. CDR3 length equals 16 residues. CDR3 residues: CASSLEDFTRGLGYTF.

This chain uses TRBV5-1 with TRBJ2-7; TCRdb lists TRBD2, though no DNA is available to test this call. Germline loops: CDR1 SGHRS, CDR2 YFSETQ. The CDR3 length is 16 residues. CDR3 amino acids: CASSLAPSGDSYEQYF.

V is TRBV11-2 and J is TRBJ1-5; TCRdb names TRBD1, which stays unverified in the absence of DNA. This CDR3 is built from 14 residues. Germline assignment: CDR1 SGHAT and CDR2 FQNNGV. The CDR3 spells CASSTTGPNQPQHF.

The genes are TRBV5-8 and TRBJ2-2; TCRdb names TRBD1, which stays unverified in the absence of DNA. CDR1 is SGHTS and CDR2 is YDEGEE in the germline V gene. The CDR3 runs to 15 residues. CDR3: CASRSGGANTGELFF. Looking up the rest from reference TRBV5-8 and TRBJ2-2 gives the full variable domain: EAGVTQSPTHLIKTRGQQATLRCSPISGHTSVYWYQQALGLGLQFLLWYDEGEERNRGNFPPRFSGRQFPNYSSELNVNALELEDSALYLCASRSGGANTGELFFGEGSRLTVL.

The rearrangement links TRBV5-1 to TRBJ2-3; lacking DNA, the TRBD1 call made by TCRdb goes unchecked. The length of the CDR3 is 17 residues. Germline assignment: CDR1 SGHRS and CDR2 YFSETQ. CDR3 amino acids: CASSLPTGTGVEDTQYF. The whole variable domain, remainder taken from reference TRBV5-1 and TRBJ2-3, is KAGVTQTPRYLIKTRGQQVTLSCSPISGHRSVSWYQQTPGQGLQFLFEYFSETQRNKGNFPGRFSGRQFSNSRSEMNVSTLELGDSALYLCASSLPTGTGVEDTQYFGPGTRLTVL.

The gene calls are TRBV20-1 and TRBJ2-7; TCRdb proposes TRBD1, but this gene call is untestable without DNA. The CDR3 spans 12 residues. Germline CDR1 and CDR2: DFQATT and SNEGSKA (reference sequence). This CDR3 reads CSARTGGDEQYF.

The V gene is TRBV10-3, the J gene TRBJ2-7; TCRdb lists TRBD2, though no DNA is available to test this call. Germline assignment: CDR1 ENHRY and CDR2 SYGVKD. The CDR3 covers 15 residues. The CDR3 sequence: CAISEMVTSGYEQYF.

The chain couples TRBV12-3 or TRBV12-4 to TRBJ2-1; checking the TCRdb D call of TRBD2 is not possible without DNA. The CDR3 contains 17 residues. The CDR3 sequence: CASLPRGLAGPPTEQFF.

The rearrangement links TRBV7-2 to TRBJ2-5; checking the TCRdb D call of TRBD1 is not possible without DNA. This CDR3 comprises 14 residues. CDR1 and CDR2 from the germline V gene are SGHTA and FQGNSA. Here the CDR3 reads CASSLAGGSETQYF.

This chain connects TRBV6-1 to TRBJ2-1; lacking DNA, the TRBD2 call made by TCRdb goes unchecked. The germline gives CDR1 MNHNS, CDR2 SASEGT. The CDR3 has 15 amino acids. CDR3: CASSEKSSGLNEQFF.

The V call is TRBV4-1, the J call TRBJ1-4. CDR3 size: 15 residues. Germline CDR1 is MGHRA and CDR2 is YSYEKL. CDR3 region: CASSQARAFNEKLFF.

CDR3 sequence reads: CASSPGTAQETQYF. The chain uses TRBV5-1 and TRBJ2-5; with no DNA, the TCRdb D assignment of TRBD1 cannot be verified. Germline loops: CDR1 SGHRS, CDR2 YFSETQ. CDR3 length: 14 residues.

CDR3 residues: CASSYPAQETQYF. The gene calls are TRBV6-6 and TRBJ2-5. The CDR3 loop spans 13 amino acids. Per germline, CDR1 MNHNY and CDR2 SVGAGI (reference sequence).

This rearrangement joins TRBV27 to TRBJ2-2. The CDR3 spans 15 residues. The germline CDR1 and CDR2 sequences are MNHEY and SMNVEV (reference sequence). The CDR3 reads CASSLYPVDTGELFF.

J is TRBJ2-1 and V is TRBV5-1; TCRdb picks TRBD2, but there is no DNA to check that call. The CDR3 is 16 residues long. From germline, CDR1 is SGHRS and CDR2 YFSETQ. The CDR3 spells CASSPGLTGVYNEQFF. The full variable domain, completed using reference TRBV5-1 and TRBJ2-1, is KAGVTQTPRYLIKTRGQQVTLSCSPISGHRSVSWYQQTPGQGLQFLFEYFSETQRNKGNFPGRFSGRQFSNSRSEMNVSTLELGDSALYLCASSPGLTGVYNEQFFGPGTRLTVL.

The V gene is TRBV7-2, the J gene TRBJ2-2; the TCRdb D gene call, TRBD2, has no DNA to confirm it. The V gene's germline CDR1 is SGHTA and CDR2 FQGNSA. CDR3 size: 16 residues. CDR3 residues: CASSFQAGTNTGELFF.

CDR3: CAINSRADRYEQYF. The chain links TRBV10-3 to TRBJ2-7; TCRdb designates TRBD1, a call that cannot be tested without DNA. The germline V gene has CDR1 ENHRY and CDR2 SYGVKD. The CDR3 spans 14 residues.

J is TRBJ2-3 and V is TRBV4-1; TCRdb names TRBD1, which stays unverified in the absence of DNA. Germline lookup yields CDR1 MGHRA and CDR2 YSYEKL. This CDR3 has 15 residues. CDR3 region: CASSLGQGSIDTQYF.

The chain joins TRBV10-2 to TRBJ2-7; TCRdb outputs TRBD1, but without DNA this stays unchecked. The CDR3 consists of 12 residues. Germline V lookup: CDR1 WSHSY, CDR2 SAAADI. The CDR3 region is CASGTGSGEQYF.

This chain joins TRBV5-1 and TRBJ2-1. The CDR3 has 15 residues. Germline values: CDR1 SGHRS, CDR2 YFSETQ. CDR3 residues: CASSLRNGSGNEQFF.

The chain couples TRBV7-2 to TRBJ2-2; the TRBD1 assignment by TCRdb is unverifiable without DNA. Per germline, CDR1 SGHTA and CDR2 FQGNSA. This CDR3 has 14 residues. The CDR3 sequence is CASRIGTLDGELFF.